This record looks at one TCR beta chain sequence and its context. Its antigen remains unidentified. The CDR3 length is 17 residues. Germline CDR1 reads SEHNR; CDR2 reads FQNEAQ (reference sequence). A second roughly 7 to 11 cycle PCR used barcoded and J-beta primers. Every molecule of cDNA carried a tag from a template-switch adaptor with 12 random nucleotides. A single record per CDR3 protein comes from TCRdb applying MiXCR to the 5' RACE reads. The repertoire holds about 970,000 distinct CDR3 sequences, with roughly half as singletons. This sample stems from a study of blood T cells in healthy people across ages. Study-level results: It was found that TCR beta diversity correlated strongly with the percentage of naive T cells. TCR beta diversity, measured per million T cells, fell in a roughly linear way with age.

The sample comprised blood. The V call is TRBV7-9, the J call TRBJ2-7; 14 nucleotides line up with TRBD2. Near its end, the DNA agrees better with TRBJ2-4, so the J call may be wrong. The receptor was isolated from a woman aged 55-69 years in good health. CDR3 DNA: TGTGCCAGCAGCTTGACTAGCGGGAGGGCCGATTCAGACATTCAGTACTTC. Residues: CASSLTSGRADSDIQYF.